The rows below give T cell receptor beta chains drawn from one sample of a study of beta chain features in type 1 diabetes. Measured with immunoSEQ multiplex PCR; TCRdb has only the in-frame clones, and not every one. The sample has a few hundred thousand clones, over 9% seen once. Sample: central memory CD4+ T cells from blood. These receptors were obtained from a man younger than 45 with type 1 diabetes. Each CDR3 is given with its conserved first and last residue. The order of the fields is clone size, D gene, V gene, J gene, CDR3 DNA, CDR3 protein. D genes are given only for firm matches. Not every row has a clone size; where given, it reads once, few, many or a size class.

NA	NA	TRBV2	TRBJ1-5	TGTGCCAGCAGTGAAAGAGGGCAGCCCCAGCATTTT	CASSERGQPQHF
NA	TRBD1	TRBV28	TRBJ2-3	TGTGCCAGCATCCGAGACAGGGGATCGTTGGATACGCAGTATTTT	CASIRDRGSLDTQYF
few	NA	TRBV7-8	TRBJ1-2	TGTGCCAGCAGCCCTGACAGCAACTATGGCTACACCTTC	CASSPDSNYGYTF
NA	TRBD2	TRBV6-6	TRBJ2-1	TGTGCCAGCGACCCCGCGGGGGGGGAGTACAATGAGCAGTTCTTC	CASDPAGGEYNEQFF
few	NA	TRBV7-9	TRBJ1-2	TGTGCCAGCAGCTTAGAGGAGGGCTCGGGCTACACCTTC	CASSLEEGSGYTF
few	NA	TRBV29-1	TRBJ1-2	TGCAGCGTTGAATACCGGGAAGATGGCTACACCTTC	CSVEYREDGYTF
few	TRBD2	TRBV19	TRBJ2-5	TGTGCCACGAGGACTAGCGGGATCCCAGAGACCCAGTACTTC	CATRTSGIPETQYF
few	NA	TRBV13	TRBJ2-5	TGTGCCAGCAGCTTAGTGTACCGCCCTTCCTTCCAAGAGACCCAGTACTTC	CASSLVYRPSFQETQYF
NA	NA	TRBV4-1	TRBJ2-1	TGCGCCACATCCAAGGGGAACAATGAGCAGTTCTTC	CATSKGNNEQFF
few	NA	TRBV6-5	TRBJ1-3	TGTGCCAGCAGTTTCCCGGGTCTGACCTCTGGAAACACCATATATTTT	CASSFPGLTSGNTIYF
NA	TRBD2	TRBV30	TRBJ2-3	TGTGCCTGGAGTGTAGGGACTAGCGTCACAGATACGCAGTATTTT	CAWSVGTSVTDTQYF